This TCR beta chain was profiled in a study of cytomegalovirus exposure and HLA in healthy donors. The CDR3 is made up of 15 amino acids. V lost 7 bases and J lost 5, with 20 bases in between. Germline V gives CDR1 LNHDA, CDR2 SQIVND (reference sequence). Overall study findings and caveats: V- and J-gene trimming of TCR beta was linked (in a later analysis) to a missense DCLRE1C variant. According to the study, approximately 150 TCR beta chains were cytomegalovirus-associated.

As to this clone: What it binds is not known.

It was with 60 Vbeta and 13 Jbeta primers that the PCR ran. Assay used: immunoSEQ multiplex PCR; TCRdb lists only in-frame clones, some missing. The sample has 200,000 to 250,000 clones; more than 60% are singletons. Sequenced input: PBMCs. The sequence was obtained from a girl aged 2-10 years in good health and CMV-seronegative. The chain has TRBV19 and TRBJ1-2; weak D call: TRBD1 (5 bases). The CDR3 here is CASNQFRRGNYGYTF. The DNA of the CDR3 is TGTGCCAGTAATCAATTCCGTCGGGGGAATTATGGCTACACCTTC.